This T cell receptor (beta chain) was sequenced in a study of blood T cell repertoires in COVID-19. About the study: Sources were T cells, B-cell-depleted T cells, or PBMCs; the material itself was cDNA or gDNA.

V was shortened by 4 bases and J by 2 bases, with 8 bases between the two germline ends. There are 13 residues in the CDR3. Looked up from germline, CDR1 is KGHDR and CDR2 is SFDVKD. Authors' methods: Reference gene primer amplification yielded estimated nucleated cell counts. Some clones are missing from TCRdb's copy, which holds only in-frame ones; the method was immunoSEQ multiplex PCR. That table gives V, J and clone size, and the DNA gave D and trimming. The sample carries 40,000 or so clones, about 85% recorded once. This clone was observed once. The V gene is TRBV24-1, the J gene TRBJ2-7; perhaps TRBD1 as D (6 bases). Source material: peripheral blood. This TCR derives from a human donor in a cohort sampled during active COVID-19. Here the CDR3 DNA reads TGTGCCACCAGTGAGGGACAAGCCTACGAGCAGTACTTC. The encoded protein is CATSEGQAYEQYF.